This is a list of T cell receptor beta chains from one sample in a study of beta chain features in type 1 diabetes. Profiled with immunoSEQ multiplex PCR; TCRdb holds only in-frame clones, not every one. The sample has 390,000 or so clones; approximately 15% are singletons. Sequenced: naive CD4+ T cells from blood. These receptor sequences come from a man between 25 and 39 years old in good health. Both conserved end residues are part of each CDR3. The order of the fields is clone size, J gene, V gene, D gene, CDR3 protein, CDR3 DNA. The D gene is left open where the match is weak. A clone size is listed for some rows: how often the clone was seen (once, few, many), or a class if it is expanded.

>NA|TRBJ2-7|TRBV7-2|NA
CASNPARFSYEQYF
TGTGCCAGCAACCCGGCACGCTTCTCCTACGAGCAGTACTTC
>NA|TRBJ1-1|TRBV7-8|NA
CASSSLRVRNTEAFF
TGTGCCAGCAGCTCCCTAAGGGTAAGGAACACTGAAGCTTTCTTT
>NA|TRBJ2-4|TRBV12-5|NA
CASGLFDIQYF
TGTGCTAGTGGTTTGTTCGACATTCAGTACTTC
>NA|TRBJ2-7|TRBV9|TRBD2
CASSVAGGGYEQYF
TGTGCCAGCAGCGTAGCGGGAGGTGGATACGAGCAGTACTTC
>NA|TRBJ2-7|TRBV5-1|TRBD1
CASSSRDRAYEQYF
TGCGCCAGCAGCTCAAGGGACAGGGCCTACGAGCAGTACTTC
>NA|TRBJ1-1|TRBV27|TRBD1
CASSSFTTGQVNTEAFF
TGTGCCAGCAGTTCCTTTACGACAGGGCAAGTGAACACTGAAGCTTTCTTT
>few|TRBJ2-5|TRBV15|TRBD2
CATSTTGRLAGYQETQYF
TGTGCCACCAGCACCACCGGAAGACTAGCGGGATACCAAGAGACCCAGTACTTC
>NA|TRBJ1-2|TRBV6-5|NA
CASSYTAANYGYTF
TGTGCCAGCAGTTACACGGCCGCCAACTATGGCTACACCTTC
>few|TRBJ1-2|TRBV7-2|TRBD1
CASSLTGTGNYGYTF
TGTGCCAGCAGCCTTACCGGGACAGGGAACTATGGCTACACCTTC
>few|TRBJ2-1|TRBV29-1|NA
CSVEGASGFGEQFF
TGCAGCGTTGAAGGGGCGAGTGGTTTTGGTGAGCAGTTCTTC
>few|TRBJ1-1|TRBV29-1|NA
CSVKGYRDTEAFF
TGCAGCGTCAAGGGCTACAGGGACACTGAAGCTTTCTTT
>few|TRBJ2-3|TRBV6-5|NA
CASSYSQGDTQYF
TGTGCCAGCAGTTACTCGCAGGGAGATACGCAGTATTTT
>NA|TRBJ1-4|TRBV30|NA
CAWSVSLGSEKLFF
TGTGCCTGGAGTGTTTCCCTGGGGAGTGAAAAACTGTTTTTT
>NA|TRBJ2-5|TRBV7-2|TRBD2
CASSPGGREAQYF
TGTGCCAGCAGCCCGGGGGGGAGAGAGGCCCAGTACTTC
>NA|TRBJ2-3|TRBV4-3|NA
CASSQEGGDTQYF
TGCGCCAGCAGCCAAGAGGGAGGCGATACGCAGTATTTT
>many|TRBJ2-1|TRBV13|NA
CASTSGYNEQFF
TGTGCCAGCACCTCAGGGTACAATGAGCAGTTCTTC
>few|TRBJ2-1|TRBV19|TRBD2
CASSMASGRVDEQFF
TGTGCCAGTAGTATGGCTAGCGGGAGGGTCGATGAGCAGTTCTTC
>NA|TRBJ1-5|TRBV25-1|NA
CASSLGGPNQPQHF
TGTGCCAGCAGTCTGGGGGGGCCCAATCAGCCCCAGCATTTT
>few|TRBJ2-3|TRBV2|NA
CASSVTRQPDTQYF
TGTGCCAGCAGTGTTACAAGGCAACCAGATACGCAGTATTTT
>few|TRBJ2-5|TRBV4-3|NA
CASSSVQGGETQYF
TGCGCCAGCAGCTCGGTACAGGGAGGCGAGACCCAGTACTTC
>NA|TRBJ1-2|TRBV7-9|TRBD1
CASSRGQIYGYTF
TGTGCCAGCAGCCGGGGACAGATCTATGGCTACACCTTC
>NA|TRBJ2-5|TRBV7-2|TRBD1
CASSLDRGLETQYF
TGTGCCAGCAGCTTAGACAGGGGGCTTGAGACCCAGTACTTC
>few|TRBJ1-2|TRBV7-9|NA
CASSLAAHQGGNGYTF
TGTGCCAGCAGCTTAGCCGCGCACCAGGGAGGGAATGGCTACACCTTC
>few|TRBJ2-4|TRBV6-5|NA
CASSPPSWNIQYF
TGTGCCAGCAGCCCCCCCAGTTGGAACATTCAGTACTTC
>NA|TRBJ1-1|TRBV5-6|TRBD1
CASSSTGYGAEAFF
TGTGCCAGCAGCTCGACAGGGTATGGGGCTGAAGCTTTCTTT
>few|TRBJ1-2|TRBV5-1|NA
CASSRGTNYGYTF
TGCGCCAGCAGCCGCGGGACAAACTATGGCTACACCTTC
>few|TRBJ2-1|TRBV19|NA
CASSIRRSDEQFF
TGTGCCAGTAGTATCAGGCGGAGCGATGAGCAGTTCTTC
>NA|TRBJ2-3|TRBV5-4|NA
CASSLEGRTDTQYF
TGTGCCAGCAGCTTGGAAGGGCGGACAGATACGCAGTATTTT
>few|TRBJ2-2|TRBV30|NA
CAWSTSPRHGELFF
TGTGCCTGGAGTACCTCTCCGCGGCACGGGGAGCTGTTTTTT
>few|TRBJ2-7|TRBV6-5|TRBD1
CASSYSGDSSYEQYF
TGTGCCAGCAGTTACTCGGGGGACAGTTCCTACGAGCAGTACTTC
>NA|TRBJ2-1|TRBV5-6|NA
CASSFNGGDGEQFF
TGTGCCAGCAGCTTTAATGGAGGCGACGGTGAGCAGTTCTTC
>NA|TRBJ2-3|TRBV5-1|NA
CASSLSGLGTDTQYF
TGCGCCAGCAGCTTGTCGGGGCTGGGCACAGATACGCAGTATTTT
>few|TRBJ1-5|TRBV30|NA
CAWSVPSSGYRQPQHF
TGTGCCTGGAGTGTACCGTCGTCAGGTTACCGTCAGCCCCAGCATTTT
>NA|TRBJ2-5|TRBV27|TRBD2
CASSETSGGFQETQYF
TGTGCCAGCAGTGAAACTAGCGGAGGCTTCCAAGAGACCCAGTACTTC
>few|TRBJ1-4|TRBV2|TRBD1
CASRRDRDNEKLFF
TGTGCCAGCAGACGGGACAGGGATAATGAAAAACTGTTTTTT
>few|TRBJ1-3|TRBV7-9|NA
CASRMGSTSGNTIYF
TGTGCCAGCAGGATGGGATCTACTTCTGGAAACACCATATATTTT
>few|TRBJ2-2|TRBV9|NA
CASSVEATGTGELFF
TGTGCCAGCAGCGTAGAAGCTACCGGGACCGGGGAGCTGTTTTTT
>NA|TRBJ1-5|TRBV19|NA
CASSIDRVRQPQHF
TGTGCCAGTAGTATAGACAGGGTGCGTCAGCCCCAGCATTTT
>NA|TRBJ1-2|TRBV18|NA
CASSLDSSYGYTF
TGTGCCAGCTCTCTCGACAGTTCATATGGCTACACCTTC
>few|TRBJ2-5|TRBV6-1|TRBD1
CASGTAETQYF
TGTGCCAGCGGGACAGCGGAGACCCAGTACTTC
>many|TRBJ2-5|TRBV4-3|NA
CASSQVTGEETQYF
TGCGCCAGCAGCCAAGTTACGGGGGAAGAGACCCAGTACTTC
>NA|TRBJ2-1|TRBV7-2|NA
CASSLELNNEQFF
TGTGCCAGCAGCTTAGAACTTAACAATGAGCAGTTCTTC
>NA|TRBJ1-2|TRBV5-4|NA
CASSSQGNYGYTF
TGTGCCAGCAGCTCGCAGGGCAACTATGGCTACACCTTC
>few|TRBJ2-1|TRBV28|NA
CASRPSTFGPNEQFF
TGTGCCAGCAGGCCATCAACTTTTGGACCTAATGAGCAGTTCTTC